Sequencing of this TCR beta chain was carried out in a study of spatial heterogeneity in lung cancer. Study overall: For the average unique TCR and UMI combination, more than 9.5 occurrences appeared in raw reads. Study conclusions and caveats: Tracking of tumor mutation counts was seen in expanded intratumoral alpha and beta TCR counts.

TCRdb re-analysed the 5' RACE reads in MiXCR, keeping a single row per CDR3 protein. The sample has fewer than 4,000 distinct CDR3 sequences; over 5.5% are singletons. Time point specified: sample taken at primary tumor resection. Donors were around 70 untreated early-stage non-small cell lung cancer patients. In each case, whole RNA from tumor, nontumor lung or frozen PBMC was sequenced unsorted. Trimming at V came to 7 bases and at J to 2 bases, leaving 4 bases not matched to a gene. Germline V gives CDR1 SQVTM, CDR2 ANQGSEA. The CDR3 totals 14 residues. By sample share, this clonotype is medium-sized (0.01 to 0.1%). As yet, its antigen is unknown.

V and J are TRBV29-1 and TRBJ2-1; 11 bases agree with TRBD2. The TCR was taken from a female donor with early-stage non-small cell lung cancer. This specimen was lung tumor tissue, taken at surgery. The CDR3 loop is CSGLLAGAYNEQFF. CDR3 sequence (DNA): TGCAGCGGCTTACTAGCGGGAGCCTACAATGAGCAGTTCTTC.